Reported below is one TCR beta chain. Its antigen remains unidentified. There are no base qualities to consult, and no much larger clone falls within one base. The germline V gene yields MNHNS for CDR1 and SASEGT for CDR2. V loses 11 bases of germline sequence and J loses 2 bases, and the interval between the two ends is 15 bases. The CDR3, from cysteine to phenylalanine, totals 13 residues. Just CDR3 DNA is preserved here, 39 bases in frame from base 1. The cohort comprised fewer than 750 healthy bone marrow donors. At the time of sampling, all cohort members were nominally healthy, though unrecorded immune exposures were likely present. The donor was CMV seropositive and was included in the group of 250 to 350 seropositive cohort members. Each donor provided a peripheral blood sample, and peripheral blood mononuclear cells were used for TCR beta sequencing. Genomic DNA was extracted from the blood cell samples with the Qiagen DNeasy Blood Extraction Kit.

The record originates from a study of cytomegalovirus exposure and HLA in healthy donors (dated by TCRdb to 2015 to 2018). Study-level background: In an earlier analysis of 587 of the donors, approximately 300 Gb of sequence data and 90 million to 120 million unique TCR beta sequences from some 170 million T cells were reported. An early release covering 500 to 750 HLA-typed donors comprised about 300 gigabases of sequencing data and roughly 86 million unique TCR sequences. Of the 300 to 500 genotyped donors, 81% were placed in the genetic ancestry cluster associated with self-reported Caucasian donors. The study aimed to test whether signatures of past pathogen exposure could be identified by cataloging public T cell receptors. The study used immunosequencing to profile the T cell repertoires of some 600 subjects and linked those repertoires to cytomegalovirus serostatus. Along with the approximately 650-subject first cohort, a separate validation cohort of over a hundred different subjects was used. The study combined high-throughput TCR immunosequencing, statistical association of individual TCRs with disease status, and machine learning to predict cytomegalovirus infection status. In a later analysis, previously published TCR beta repertoires from more than 500 donors were re-analyzed and high-resolution HLA genotyping was added so that TCR occurrence patterns could be studied. Rather than using new phenotypic data, the later analysis identified candidate immune exposures from TCR beta sequences and from how often those sequences occurred across donors. An earlier analysis of 587 of the donors used high-throughput TCR beta sequencing to judge whether each TCR beta V gene segment behaved as functional or pseudogenic. Donor age, sex, ethnicity and CMV serostatus were compiled alongside the repertoire data. In a later genetic analysis, genome-wide SNP genotypes for about 65% of the roughly 700 donors were used, and that subset was treated as a discovery cohort. All discovery cohort repertoires had been generated using a single sequencing platform. Both class I and class II loci were covered by HLA typing, at four-digit resolution. The number of typed donors differed by locus: roughly 629-640 for A, B, C, DRB1 and DQB1; 500 to 550 for DQA1; 600 to 610 for DPA1; and approximately 450 for DPB1. About five DR-DQ haplotypes were treated as single units for association and clustering because of strong linkage in the cohort. Among about 400 genotyped donors of the cohort, an average of approximately 240,000 unique TCR beta nucleotide sequences was sequenced per donor, of which roughly 17% were non-productive.

What the research found in general, with its limitations: In a later analysis, most CMV-associated TCR beta chains were found to appear HLA-restricted, with HLA associations seemingly driven largely by CMV exposure. A further reported finding was that TCR beta sequences accurately predicted the HLA-A and HLA-B alleles for most subjects in the first cohort. The presence/absence analyses assumed that sequencing depth was roughly uniform across donors, and that assumption may not be true. Some IMGT-functional V segments, including TRBV6-2 and TRBV6-3, could not be distinguished by the 87-base-pair reads and were therefore excluded. The sequencing pipeline was judged likely to have produced a cluster of highly shared sequence variants as a technical artifact. Because counts were too low, about 18 rarely observed V segments, including chromosome 9 orphons, were left out of the earlier analysis of some 640 of the donors. Because HLA typing was missing for some donors at each locus, association tests included only the typed subset. In a later analysis, some 18,000 TCR beta sequences were associated with specific HLA alleles at a false discovery rate of 0.05. When HLA alleles, especially DR and DQ, strongly co-occurred, TCR associations were difficult to assign to individual alleles. Linkage disequilibrium might explain the correlated functional status among segregating V segments, but an unknown experimental factor could not be ruled out. In the study, approximately 160 TCR beta chains were listed as associated with cytomegalovirus. In an earlier analysis of approximately 590 of the donors, most TCR beta V segments appeared in productive rearrangements about 90% or about 30% of the time, broadly matching IMGT annotations. Only TCR beta chains were sequenced in this cohort, and the absence of alpha or paired-chain data limited detectable features. A later genetic analysis reported fewer N-insertions in productive TCRs among donors in an Asian-associated ancestry cluster than the 666-donor mean. According to a later analysis, parvovirus B19, influenza, CMV and Epstein-Barr virus appeared linked to several top co-occurrence clusters. Three of the identified cytomegalovirus-associated TCR beta chains were confirmed in vitro to be specific for cytomegalovirus antigens. For the cohort, immune exposure information was limited to CMV serostatus. In a later analysis, the rate of TCR association differed among HLA loci, with DRB1 alleles having the most associated TCRs and HLA-C alleles having the fewest. While some public TCRs were present in many individuals, most TCR sequences turned up only very rarely across donors. A later analysis found that HLA-associated TCR beta chains were more clonally expanded and had lower generation probabilities than equally common non-associated chains. The classifier was reported to diagnose cytomegalovirus status with high specificity and sensitivity in both the original and validation cohorts. An association between a missense DCLRE1C variant and V-gene and J-gene trimming of TCR beta chains was found in a later genetic analysis and replicated in an independent cohort. According to the authors, the approach could potentially be generalized to other disease states and immunological phenotypes.

The library came from the immunoSEQ multiplex PCR assay. For the multiplex PCR, a mixture combining 60 forward primers for TCR Vbeta segments and 13 reverse primers for TCR Jbeta segments was used. The CDR3 region of rearranged TCR beta genes was amplified from genomic DNA with a multiplex PCR assay. The amplified TCR beta libraries were sequenced on the Illumina HiSeq System as 87-base-pair reads. Under the source paper's analysis protocol: Across the 500 to 700 repertoires, a later analysis counted roughly 77 million unique TCR beta chains, roughly 11 million of which were shared by at least two donors. To remove PCR and sequencing errors, raw reads were error-corrected and collapsed into unique sequences using a nearest-neighbor algorithm that merged closely related sequences. Alignment of CDR3 sequences to IMGT reference sequences was used to assign V, D and J gene segments. Each retained sequence needed at least a six-nucleotide match to both a V gene segment and a J gene segment. Rearrangements were classified as productive when the CDR3 lacked stop codons and remained in frame with V and J, and all other rearrangements were classified as non-productive. Following IMGT convention, CDR3 was defined as the stretch from the second conserved V-encoded cysteine to the conserved J-encoded phenylalanine. The earlier analysis of some 540 of the donors excluded any sequence lacking an unambiguous match to a single V gene segment. An earlier analysis of some 610 of the donors called V segments functional above 56.7% productive rearrangements and segregating when the between-donor standard deviation exceeded 5%. A statistical classification framework was developed to diagnose cytomegalovirus status using the catalog of TCR beta chain sequences. V and J gene assignment, in a later analysis, came from comparing TCR nucleotide sequences with IMGT/GENE-DB human TR gene sequences. A later analysis assigned CDR3 sequences and most-parsimonious VDJ recombination scenarios with the TCRdist pipeline. In a later analysis, each TCR beta chain was defined by its CDR3 amino acid sequence together with its V-gene family, and reads lacking a unique V-gene family were excluded. As a way to deal with suspected cross-contamination and a sequencing artifact, a later analysis dropped roughly 600 nucleotide sequences that were highly shared and had low generation probability. A later analysis calculated a clonal expansion index for each public chain from normalized within-repertoire ranks of inferred template counts. In a later analysis, generation probabilities were computed with a VDJ recombination model fitted to out-of-frame rearrangements, and the resulting probabilities were checked against IGoR. In a later analysis, TCR-TCR, TCR-HLA and TCR-CMV co-occurrence was scored with hypergeometric tests, and a repertoire-size bias correction was applied to TCR pairs. To estimate false discovery rates, a later analysis permuted the HLA or CMV assignments 20 times. In a later analysis, co-occurring TCRs were grouped with DBSCAN, and TCRdist sequence similarity was added when clustering was performed within HLA-allele-positive subsets. Repertoires with fewer than 30,000 or more than 120,000 public chains, plus five repertoires with anomalous nucleotide sharing, were excluded from co-occurrence clustering. The source is immuneACCESS, and TCRdb retained only in-frame sequences with V and J called. Part of the clones is not carried over; for the studies checked, unresolved V genes explain less than half of this, and the remainder is unexplained. V, J and clone size are taken as reported in that table, and D and trimming were inferred from the DNA itself. A total of roughly 100,000 clones appear in this sample, approximately 73% of them only once. The ten largest clones represent 10% of the sample.

This TCR derives from a woman between 18 and 30 years old in good health and CMV-seropositive. The V gene is TRBV6-1 and the J gene is TRBJ2-5; TRBD1 is a possible D gene, resting on 8 matching bases. Material for sequencing was PBMCs. The CDR3 has the sequence CAGGGQVQETQYF. The sequenced DNA is TGTGCCGGGGGGGGACAGGTACAAGAGACCCAGTACTTC.